This record covers a single TCR beta chain. Methods used by the authors: Reference gene primer amplification gave nucleated cell count estimates. Libraries were prepared by immunoSEQ multiplex PCR; TCRdb keeps only in-frame clonotypes and omits some of them. That table furnishes V, J and clone size, whereas the DNA furnished D and trimming. Of hundreds of thousands of clones listed, approximately 80% are singletons. This sample is drawn from a study of blood T cell repertoires in COVID-19. About the study: Acute and convalescent COVID-19 samples came from the United States, Italy and Spain. From T cells, B-cell-depleted T cells, or PBMCs came the material, which was cDNA or gDNA.

Sequenced input: peripheral blood. The TCR was taken from an elderly woman with acute or convalescent COVID-19.

CDR3 amino acids: CATATSGAIRRDEQFF. The CDR3 DNA is TGTGCCACTGCGACTAGCGGGGCCATCCGTAGGGATGAGCAGTTCTTC. The V and J genes are TRBV19 and TRBJ2-1, with TRBD2 matching over 11 bases. Germline V gives CDR1 LNHDA, CDR2 SQIVND (reference sequence). The CDR3 is made up of 16 amino acids. V was pared by 10 bases and J by 8 bases, with 16 bases of the junction left unmatched.